This T cell receptor (beta chain) emerged from a study of blood T cell repertoires in COVID-19. CDR1 and CDR2 (germline): SGHRS, YFSETQ. J was trimmed by 5 bases and V by 0 bases; bases with no gene match: 5. The CDR3 consists of 16 residues. Produced via immunoSEQ multiplex PCR; TCRdb's table is partial and in-frame only. The sample holds about 200,000 clones; 65% to 80% are singletons and the top ten take approximately 13%. The V gene is TRBV5-1, the J gene TRBJ2-3; 11 bases map to TRBD2. The sample was peripheral blood. This TCR came from a man over 45 who had recovered from COVID-19. CDR3 bases: TGCGCCAGCAGCTTGGTACTAGCGGGAGTGAAAGATACGCAGTATTTT. This gives the protein CASSLVLAGVKDTQYF.